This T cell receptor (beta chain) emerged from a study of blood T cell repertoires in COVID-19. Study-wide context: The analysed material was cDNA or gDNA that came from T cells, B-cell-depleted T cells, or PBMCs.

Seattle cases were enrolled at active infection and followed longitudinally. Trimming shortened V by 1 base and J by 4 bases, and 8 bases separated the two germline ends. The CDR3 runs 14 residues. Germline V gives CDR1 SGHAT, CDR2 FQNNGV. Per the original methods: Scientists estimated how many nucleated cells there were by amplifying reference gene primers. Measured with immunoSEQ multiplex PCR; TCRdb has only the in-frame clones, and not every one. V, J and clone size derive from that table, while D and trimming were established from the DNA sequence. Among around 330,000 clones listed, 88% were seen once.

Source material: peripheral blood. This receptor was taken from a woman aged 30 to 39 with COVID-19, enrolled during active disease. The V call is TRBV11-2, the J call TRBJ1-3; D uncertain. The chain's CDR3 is CASSLGQLGNTIYF. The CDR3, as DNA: TGTGCCAGCAGCTTAGGCCAGTTAGGAAACACCATATATTTT.